Listed below are T cell receptor beta chains from one sample, sequenced in a study of radiation and T cells in renal cell carcinoma. Generated by immunoSEQ multiplex PCR, the TCRdb table keeps only in-frame clones and is missing some. Seen here are 95,000 to 150,000 clones, 82% observed once, and the top ten hold 3%. Sequences were derived from blood, sampled from a patient whose treatment included radiotherapy and nephrectomy. These receptors all stem from a woman aged 60 to 75 with renal cell carcinoma. Both conserved end residues are part of each CDR3. The D gene is left open where the match is weak. Some rows have no size entry. The others give once, few or many, or a class for an expanded clone.

D: TRBD1; size: few; J: TRBJ1-1; V: TRBV23-1; DNA: TGCGCCAGCAGTCCCATGACAGGGGAAAACACTGAAGCTTTCTTT; CDR3: CASSPMTGENTEAFF
D: TRBD1; size: .; J: TRBJ1-1; V: TRBV5-5; DNA: TGTGCCAGCAGCTCCCCGGGACAGGGGGTCACTGAAGCTTTCTTT; CDR3: CASSSPGQGVTEAFF
D: TRBD1; size: .; J: TRBJ2-1; V: TRBV19; DNA: TGTGCCAGTAGTATCAGCGGACAGGGACCCTACAATGAGCAGTTCTTC; CDR3: CASSISGQGPYNEQFF
D: .; size: .; J: TRBJ1-1; V: TRBV7-2; DNA: TGTGCCAGCAGCTTAGAGGGGAGGGACACTGAAGCTTTCTTT; CDR3: CASSLEGRDTEAFF
D: TRBD1; size: .; J: TRBJ2-7; V: TRBV6-1; DNA: TGTGCCAGCAGTAAGGGGGCTTACGAGCAGTACTTC; CDR3: CASSKGAYEQYF
D: TRBD2; size: .; J: TRBJ2-3; V: TRBV6-1; DNA: TGTGCCAGCAGTGATAGGTTCGGGGGGGCCCGTGATACGCAGTATTTT; CDR3: CASSDRFGGARDTQYF
D: .; size: .; J: TRBJ1-1; V: TRBV7-8; DNA: TGTGCCAGCAGCTTAGGGGTAAGGGCTTTCTTT; CDR3: CASSLGVRAFF
D: TRBD1; size: .; J: TRBJ1-5; V: TRBV5-1; DNA: TGCGCCAGCAGCTTCACCGGGACAGAGAATCAGCCCCAGCATTTT; CDR3: CASSFTGTENQPQHF
D: .; size: .; J: TRBJ1-2; V: TRBV2; DNA: TGTGCCAGCAGTGAAGTGGCAGTCTATGGCTACACCTTC; CDR3: CASSEVAVYGYTF
D: TRBD2; size: .; J: TRBJ2-1; V: TRBV7-2; DNA: TGTGCCAGCAGCCCTAGCGGGAACCTCAATGAGCAGTTCTTC; CDR3: CASSPSGNLNEQFF
D: .; size: .; J: TRBJ2-1; V: TRBV2; DNA: TGTGCCAGCACAGGTCAGGGCTCCTACAATGAGCAGTTCTTC; CDR3: CASTGQGSYNEQFF
D: .; size: .; J: TRBJ1-2; V: TRBV4-1; DNA: TGCGCCAGCAGCCAAGTACCGGGGACCCTCTATGGCTACACCTTC; CDR3: CASSQVPGTLYGYTF
D: .; size: .; J: TRBJ2-1; V: TRBV4-2; DNA: TGTGCCAGCAGCCAAGCGGGATCTAACAATGAGCAGTTCTTC; CDR3: CASSQAGSNNEQFF
D: TRBD1; size: .; J: TRBJ1-1; V: TRBV29-1; DNA: TGCAGCGGTAACCGGGACAGGGAAGCTTTCTTT; CDR3: CSGNRDREAFF
D: .; size: .; J: TRBJ2-1; V: TRBV7-6; DNA: TGTGCCAGCAGCCGAGACAGGTTCCTAGCTAAACCAGGAGAGCAGTTCTTC; CDR3: CASSRDRFLAKPGEQFF
D: TRBD1; size: .; J: TRBJ1-5; V: TRBV15; DNA: TGTGCCACCAGCAGAGATCGAACAGGGGGCGGTCAGCCCCAGCATTTT; CDR3: CATSRDRTGGGQPQHF
D: TRBD1; size: .; J: TRBJ2-7; V: TRBV29-1; DNA: TGCAGCGCTTCAACAGGGGCAAGCTCCTACGAGCAGTACTTC; CDR3: CSASTGASSYEQYF
D: .; size: .; J: TRBJ2-3; V: TRBV10-3; DNA: TGTGCCATCAGTGGCGACAAGGAGACGACAGATACGCAGTATTTT; CDR3: CAISGDKETTDTQYF
D: TRBD2; size: .; J: TRBJ2-1; V: TRBV7-6; DNA: TGTGCCAGCAGCTTAGGTCCTAGCGGGATTGGTGAGCAGTTCTTC; CDR3: CASSLGPSGIGEQFF
D: TRBD1; size: .; J: TRBJ2-1; V: TRBV6-5; DNA: TGTGCCAGCAGTGTATCCGGGACAGAGTACAATGAGCAGTTCTTC; CDR3: CASSVSGTEYNEQFF
D: .; size: few; J: TRBJ2-1; V: TRBV6-5; DNA: TGTGCCAGCAGGAGGAGGACCAGCTCCTACAATGAGCAGTTCTTC; CDR3: CASRRRTSSYNEQFF
D: TRBD2; size: .; J: TRBJ2-3; V: TRBV29-1; DNA: TGCAGCGCCCGCGGTCTAGCGGGAACAGATACGCAGTATTTT; CDR3: CSARGLAGTDTQYF
D: TRBD1; size: .; J: TRBJ2-2; V: TRBV4-2; DNA: TGTGCCAGCAGCCGACAGGGTTCCGGGGAGCTGTTTTTT; CDR3: CASSRQGSGELFF
D: .; size: .; J: TRBJ1-3; V: TRBV9; DNA: TGTGCCAGCAGCGGGACCTCGGGGGGAGGTGGAAACACCATATATTTT; CDR3: CASSGTSGGGGNTIYF
D: .; size: .; J: TRBJ2-5; V: TRBV5-1; DNA: TGCGCCAGCCTCGAACAAGAGACCCAGTACTTC; CDR3: CASLEQETQYF
D: .; size: .; J: TRBJ1-1; V: TRBV19; DNA: TGTGCCTTAAACCCGGGACGGCCGAACACTGAAGCTTTCTTT; CDR3: CALNPGRPNTEAFF
D: .; size: .; J: TRBJ1-1; V: TRBV5-1; DNA: TGCGCCAGCAGCTCGACTCAGAACACTGAAGCTTTCTTT; CDR3: CASSSTQNTEAFF
D: TRBD1; size: .; J: TRBJ2-7; V: TRBV7-3; DNA: TGTGCCAGCAGCCCCGTTGGGACAGGGTTCCACGAGCAGTACTTC; CDR3: CASSPVGTGFHEQYF
D: .; size: .; J: TRBJ2-1; V: TRBV7-3; DNA: TGTGCCAGCAGCCCCGGGGTCAAGCAGTTCTTC; CDR3: CASSPGVKQFF
D: .; size: .; J: TRBJ1-1; V: TRBV7-8; DNA: TGTGCCAGCAGCAGTTTTAAGGGACACTTTTCTGAAGCTTTCTTT; CDR3: CASSSFKGHFSEAFF
D: .; size: .; J: TRBJ1-6; V: TRBV9; DNA: TGTGCCAGCAGCGTAGGTACCGCGGGCAATTCACCCCTCCACTTT; CDR3: CASSVGTAGNSPLHF
D: .; size: .; J: TRBJ1-2; V: TRBV19; DNA: TGTGCCACCGTTTCCAGCAGATTCAACTATGGCTACACCTTC; CDR3: CATVSSRFNYGYTF
D: TRBD1; size: .; J: TRBJ2-3; V: TRBV29-1; DNA: TGCAGCGTTGAAAGGGGGACAGGGAATTCAGATACGCAGTATTTT; CDR3: CSVERGTGNSDTQYF
D: .; size: .; J: TRBJ2-7; V: TRBV12-1; DNA: TGTGCCAGCAGCTACCCCAATCGACAGGGCGCTTGGCACGAGCAGTACTTC; CDR3: CASSYPNRQGAWHEQYF
D: .; size: once; J: TRBJ2-1; V: TRBV7-9; DNA: TGTGCCAGCAGCTTAGGGGGAGATGAGCAGTTCTTC; CDR3: CASSLGGDEQFF
D: TRBD1; size: .; J: TRBJ1-2; V: TRBV27; DNA: TGTGCCAGCAGTTTGGGCAGGGGGCGGGGCTACACCTTC; CDR3: CASSLGRGRGYTF
D: .; size: .; J: TRBJ1-2; V: TRBV28; DNA: TGTGCCAGCAGCACATTGACGGGACGGCGACTCTATGGCTACACCTTC; CDR3: CASSTLTGRRLYGYTF